This T cell receptor beta chain is from a study of T cell repertoires in cytomegalovirus infection. TCRdb analysed the reads with MiXCR anew, one entry per CDR3 protein. The sample has some 600,000 distinct CDR3 sequences, roughly 24% seen once. This clonotype was counted at least ten times. Germline values: CDR1 MDHEN, CDR2 SYDVKM. The V gene end was trimmed by 5 bases and the J gene end by 6 bases; junction bases not matched to a gene: 6. The CDR3 is 13 residues long. The receptor was isolated from a human donor in good health (CMV status not recorded). Some clones in this sample may be carry-over from other donors' samples. The rearrangement joins TRBV28 to TRBJ1-1, with 7 nucleotides matching TRBD1. The sequenced material came from CD8+ T cells from PBMCs. The CDR3 protein is CASSTTGTAEAFF. CDR3 in DNA: TGTGCCAGCAGTACTACCGGGACAGCTGAAGCTTTCTTT.